The 23 T cell receptor beta chains in this list originate from one sample, sequenced in a study of human T cells and chemical hapten exposure. TCRdb fed the RACE reads into MiXCR, producing one record per CDR3 protein. The profile covers tens of thousands of distinct CDR3 sequences, with about a tenth appearing a single time and over 2% taken by the ten largest. Time point noted: patch test 2, 6 weeks after DPC sensitization. As to treatment: therapeutic diphenylcyclopropenone sensitization with weekly scalp DPC. The sample here was whole blood, taken in connection with sensitization to the hapten diphenylcyclopropenone (DPC). The receptor source for this set is a young woman with alopecia areata. Some clones in this sample may be carry-over from other donors' samples.

V usage is TRBV15 and J usage is TRBJ2-5; possibly TRBD1 for D (6 bases). Germline V gives CDR1 LNHNV, CDR2 YYDKDF (reference sequence). V lost 0 bases and J lost 5, with 10 bases in between. The CDR3 covers 14 residues. DNA for the CDR3: TGTGCCACCAGCAGAGACCGGACAGAGGAGACCCAGTACTTC. Its protein product is CATSRDRTEETQYF.

This clonotype was seen only a few times. The chain carries TRBV4-3 and TRBJ1-1; D perhaps matches TRBD1 (5 bases). This CDR3 comprises 15 residues. V shed 0 bases and J shed 1 base, with 9 bases lying between them. The V gene's germline CDR1 is LGHNA and CDR2 YSLEER. The CDR3 DNA reads as TGCGCCAGCAGCCAAGAAGGGGACGGGAACACTGAAGCTTTCTTT. Translated: CASSQEGDGNTEAFF.

The sample holds a few counts of this clonotype. In DNA, the CDR3 is TGTGCCAGCAGGGCCCTCATGAACACTGAAGCTTTCTTT. It yields the protein CASRALMNTEAFF. The V and J genes are TRBV6-6 and TRBJ1-1; the D is unclear. Germline CDR1 is MNHNY and CDR2 is SVGAGI (reference sequence). V lost 6 bases, J lost 0 bases, and 8 bases lay in between. This CDR3 region has 13 residues.

About this clonotype: This sequence may be a read error, since a much larger clone differs from it by one base. The rearrangement joins TRBV7-7 to TRBJ2-5; D unclear. Trimming removed 8 bases at V and 0 bases at J, with 10 bases between. This CDR3 spans 13 amino acids. From germline, CDR1 is SSHAT and CDR2 FNYEAQ (reference sequence). The CDR3 loop is CASATRNQETQYF. As DNA, the CDR3 is TGTGCCAGCGCAACAAGGAACCAAGAGACCCAGTACTTC.

The chain combines TRBV2 with TRBJ2-1; TRBD2 is a possible D gene (6 bases). The CDR3 consists of 14 residues. Trimming removed 4 bases at V and 2 bases at J, with 9 bases between. Germline CDR1 is SNHLY and CDR2 is FYNNEI. CDR3 in amino acids: CASSVGLAYNEQFF. In DNA form, the CDR3 reads TGTGCCAGCAGTGTGGGACTTGCCTACAATGAGCAGTTCTTC. The whole variable domain, filled in from reference TRBV2 and TRBJ2-1, reads EPEVTQTPSHQVTQMGQEVILRCVPISNHLYFYWYRQILGQKVEFLVSFYNNEISEKSEIFDDQFSVERPDGSNFTLKIRSTKLEDSAMYFCASSVGLAYNEQFFGPGTRLTVL.

In its sample, this clonotype was seen many times. The V call is TRBV10-3, the J call TRBJ2-7; 9 bases are shared with TRBD1. The V and J ends lost 7 bases and 4 bases, in that order; junction bases with no gene match: 8. Germline CDR1 reads ENHRY; CDR2 reads SYGVKD. This CDR3 is built from 14 residues. CDR3 loop: CAITRDRESYEQYF. DNA of the CDR3: TGTGCCATCACCCGGGACAGGGAATCGTACGAGCAGTACTTC.

The chain is built from TRBV4-3 and TRBJ1-6; 12 bases line up with TRBD1. With 0 bases clipped from V and 9 bases from J, the junction kept 3 bases outside the gene matches. Per the germline V gene, CDR1 is LGHNA and CDR2 is YSLEER. CDR3 length equals 16 residues. CDR3 protein: CASSQEGQGAFSPLHF. In DNA form, the CDR3 reads TGCGCCAGCAGCCAAGAGGGACAGGGGGCGTTTTCACCCCTCCACTTT.

The rearrangement joins TRBV21-1 to TRBJ2-3; the table gives TRBD2 as D, unverified against the DNA. TRBV21-1 is described as a pseudogene. The CDR3 consists of 15 residues. CDR3 nucleotides: TGTGCCAGCAGCAGGACGGAGGCGGGCACAGATACGCAGTATTTT. Its translation is CASSRTEAGTDTQYF.

This chain joins TRBV18 and TRBJ2-7, with TRBD2 matching over 10 bases. This CDR3 is 15 amino acids long. V gave up 0 bases and J gave up 7 bases; unmatched junction bases: 6. Germline values: CDR1 KGHSH, CDR2 LQKENI. The CDR3 reads CASSPPSSGGGEQYF. The CDR3 coding sequence is TGTGCCAGCTCACCACCATCTAGCGGGGGTGGTGAGCAGTACTTC. Complete variable domain (other parts from reference TRBV18 and TRBJ2-7): NAGVMQNPRHLVRRRGQEARLRCSPMKGHSHVYWYRQLPEEGLKFMVYLQKENIIDESGMPKERFSAEFPKEGPSILRIQQVVRGDSAAYFCASSPPSSGGGEQYFGPGTRLTVT.

This chain joins TRBV2 and TRBJ2-3; 10 bases are a match to TRBD2. Germline V lookup: CDR1 SNHLY, CDR2 FYNNEI. With 8 bases clipped from V and 4 bases from J, the junction kept 9 bases outside the gene matches. The CDR3 sequence is 15 residues long. DNA for the CDR3: TGTGCCAGCCCTGCCTCAGCGGGGGGGGCAGATACGCAGTATTTT. This gives the protein CASPASAGGADTQYF. Full variable domain (missing parts from reference TRBV2 and TRBJ2-3): EPEVTQTPSHQVTQMGQEVILRCVPISNHLYFYWYRQILGQKVEFLVSFYNNEISEKSEIFDDQFSVERPDGSNFTLKIRSTKLEDSAMYFCASPASAGGADTQYFGPGTRLTVL.

This clonotype was recorded a few times. V gene TRBV24-1 combines with J gene TRBJ2-5; a weak D match, TRBD1 (7 bases). The germline V gene encodes CDR1 KGHDR and CDR2 SFDVKD. Between the trimmed V and J ends, which lost 3 bases and 9 bases, there was a span of 19 bases. The CDR3 consists of 15 residues. The CDR3 is CATSDNTGATGAQYF. CDR3 coding DNA: TGTGCCACCAGTGATAACACAGGGGCGACGGGGGCCCAGTACTTC.

This chain connects TRBV18 to TRBJ2-3; TRBD1 aligns across 8 bases. The CDR3 is 17 amino acids. V lost 1 base, J lost 0 bases, and 6 bases stayed unmatched. Germline CDR1 and CDR2: KGHSH and LQKENI. DNA for the CDR3: TGTGCCAGCTCACCACTTGGGACAGGCCAAAGCACAGATACGCAGTATTTT. It translates to CASSPLGTGQSTDTQYF. Based on the CDR3 plus reference TRBV18 and TRBJ2-3, the full variable domain is NAGVMQNPRHLVRRRGQEARLRCSPMKGHSHVYWYRQLPEEGLKFMVYLQKENIIDESGMPKERFSAEFPKEGPSILRIQQVVRGDSAAYFCASSPLGTGQSTDTQYFGPGTRLTVL.

This clonotype was detected many times. The chain combines TRBV7-9 with TRBJ2-5; weak D call: TRBD1 (6 bases). V lost 4 bases and J 5 bases, leaving 20 bases between the germline ends. Germline V gene lookup returns CDR1 SEHNR and CDR2 FQNEAQ (reference sequence). The CDR3 consists of 16 residues. CDR3 sequence: CASSSLLTGAKETQYF. The CDR3 DNA sequence: TGTGCCAGCAGCTCCCTCTTGACAGGAGCGAAGGAGACCCAGTACTTC.

This clonotype was counted ten times or more. The V gene is TRBV28, the J gene TRBJ2-7; TRBD2 agrees at 7 bases. V lost 8 bases to trimming and J lost 6 bases; unmatched junction nucleotides: 7. CDR1 is MDHEN and CDR2 is SYDVKM in the germline V gene. The CDR3 totals 12 residues. CDR3 DNA sequence: TGTGCCAGCCAAGCGGGATCTGCCGAGCAGTACTTC. Encoded protein: CASQAGSAEQYF.

There are many counts of this clonotype. The chain is built from TRBV6-1 and TRBJ2-3, with 8 bases fitting TRBD2. From germline, CDR1 is MNHNS and CDR2 SASEGT. The junction had 9 bases not matched to a gene; V was cut back by 4 bases and J by 6 bases. CDR3 size: 15 residues. In DNA, the CDR3 is TGTGCCAGCAGTGCAATCCTTCGGGAGGGGGATACGCAGTATTTT. Protein: CASSAILREGDTQYF.

Many counts were recorded for this clonotype. DNA of the CDR3: TGTGCCAGCAGCCTGCCGGCCGTTTGGGGCAATCAGCCCCAGCATTTT. Translation: CASSLPAVWGNQPQHF. The gene calls are TRBV28 and TRBJ1-5; D unclear. V was clipped by 6 bases and J by 2 bases, with 17 bases between them. The CDR3 extends over 16 amino acids. Germline CDR1 MDHEN, CDR2 SYDVKM.

This clonotype was seen only a few times. The CDR3 here is CASNRVRPNTGELFF. CDR3 DNA sequence: TGTGCCAGCAACAGGGTCAGACCGAACACCGGGGAGCTGTTTTTT. This chain connects TRBV2 to TRBJ2-2; D is perhaps TRBD1 (6 bases). Germline V gene data show CDR1 as SNHLY and CDR2 as FYNNEI. The CDR3 has 15 amino acids. V was shortened by 7 bases and J by 0 bases, with 12 bases between the two germline ends.

The sample holds many counts of this clonotype. The chain carries TRBV20-1 and TRBJ2-3, with 8 bases fitting TRBD2. CDR1 and CDR2 from the germline V gene are DFQATT and SNEGSKA (reference sequence). This CDR3 contains 15 residues. The J segment lost 10 bases and the V segment lost 8 bases, leaving 20 bases of the junction unmatched. Here the CDR3 DNA reads TGCAGTCCGGAGGGAAGCGGGAGTTTTTTTGAGGCGCAGTATTTT. Its translation: CSPEGSGSFFEAQYF.

This clonotype was detected many times. The rearrangement links TRBV7-2 to TRBJ2-3, with a weak D call TRBD2 (6 bases). This CDR3 region has 17 residues. Germline V gives CDR1 SGHTA, CDR2 FQGNSA. V shed 5 bases and J shed 4 bases, with 22 bases lying between them. The CDR3 nucleotides are TGTGCCAGCAGCCAACACCAAGGACTATTCGGGCCAGATACGCAGTATTTT. Protein product: CASSQHQGLFGPDTQYF.

This clonotype was counted a few times. The chain joins TRBV9 to TRBJ2-3; 7 nucleotides match TRBD1. Germline-derived CDR1 and CDR2 are SGDLS and YYNGEE. The CDR3 length is 15 residues. Unmatched junction bases numbered 6, after V lost 3 bases and J lost 2 bases. The CDR3 is CASSARQGHTDTQYF. DNA for the CDR3: TGTGCCAGCAGCGCGCGACAGGGCCACACAGATACGCAGTATTTT.

This clonotype was seen more than once but under ten times. V gene TRBV20-1 combines with J gene TRBJ1-3; D remains unclear. V lost 0 bases to trimming and J lost 6 bases, with 6 bases between them. CDR1 and CDR2 from the germline V gene are DFQATT and SNEGSKA (reference sequence). The CDR3 has 12 residues. Here the CDR3 reads CSARENENTIYF. In nucleotides, the CDR3 is TGCAGTGCTAGAGAAAACGAAAACACCATATATTTT.

This clonotype has a count of ten or more. The DNA for the CDR3 is TGCGCCAGCAGCTTGGGGGACGGTAATCAGCCCCAGCATTTT. Translated: CASSLGDGNQPQHF. The chain carries TRBV5-1 and TRBJ1-5, with D tentatively TRBD1 (5 bases). CDR3 length: 14 residues. From germline, CDR1 is SGHRS and CDR2 YFSETQ. With 0 bases removed from V and 4 bases from J, the gap between germline ends came to 8 bases.

The table lists this clonotype with many counts. V gene TRBV29-1 combines with J gene TRBJ2-1, with a possible D match to TRBD1 (6 bases). Germline loops: CDR1 SQVTM, CDR2 ANQGSEA. The CDR3 runs to 13 residues. The V gene lost 6 bases and the J gene lost 0 bases, with 9 bases spanning the gap. The CDR3 protein is CSVADSSYNEQFF. The CDR3 DNA follows: TGCAGCGTGGCGGACAGCTCCTACAATGAGCAGTTCTTC.